This record covers a single T cell receptor beta chain. This table comes from immunoSEQ multiplex PCR, and its TCRdb copy is limited to in-frame clones, with some not included. The sample shows about 130,000 clones, 75% to 85% of them seen only once. The entry originates in a study of blood T cell repertoires in COVID-19. The CDR3 sequence is 18 residues long. V dropped 1 base and J dropped 5 bases, with 21 bases sitting between them. The chain employs TRBV5-3 and TRBJ2-2, with D perhaps TRBD2 (6 bases). TRBV5-3 is marked as an open reading frame, function uncertain. The source is a woman between 65 and 79 years old with COVID-19, enrolled during active disease. Specimen: peripheral blood. CDR3 in DNA: TGTGCCAGAAGCTTGATGACTGGGGAGGCAGTTGTTACCGGGGAGCTGTTTTTT. This encodes CARSLMTGEAVVTGELFF.